Listed below are T cell receptor beta chains from one sample, sequenced in a study of T cells in localized non-small cell lung cancer. Sequencing used immunoSEQ multiplex PCR; TCRdb keeps in-frame clones, though not all of them. This sample has more than 2,000 clones; about a fifth occur once, and the top ten carry 15% to 19%. The material was normal lung tissue next to the tumor, obtained before any cancer treatment. The receptor set was obtained from a man aged 40 to 70 with stage I squamous cell lung carcinoma. The CDR3 runs from the conserved cysteine through the conserved F or W. Fields, in order: J gene, V gene, clone size, D gene, CDR3 protein, CDR3 DNA. The D gene is left open where the match is weak. Clone size is stated in some rows and not others, as once, few, many or a class when expanded.

>TRBJ1-1|TRBV14|.|TRBD1
CASSLRQGWGSTEAFF
TGTGCCAGCAGCCTAAGACAGGGATGGGGCAGCACTGAAGCTTTCTTT
>TRBJ2-1|TRBV7-5|few|.
CASSPLAGVAGNEQFF
TGTGCCAGCAGCCCTCTAGCGGGGGTCGCTGGGAATGAGCAGTTCTTC
>TRBJ1-5|TRBV7-5|few|.
CASSLSDYSNQPQHF
TGTGCCAGCAGCTTGTCGGACTATAGCAATCAGCCCCAGCATTTT
>TRBJ2-7|TRBV19|few|.
CASSTAWDEQYF
TGTGCCAGTAGTACCGCCTGGGACGAGCAGTACTTC
>TRBJ2-3|TRBV11-1|.|.
CASSPDSLGTDTQYF
TGTGCCAGCAGCCCCGACTCCTTGGGGACAGATACGCAGTATTTT
>TRBJ2-1|TRBV6-8|few|TRBD1
CASSKGTGAIDEQFF
TGTGCCAGCAGTAAAGGGACAGGGGCTATAGATGAGCAGTTCTTC
>TRBJ1-1|TRBV11-3|few|.
CASSLWEGPTEAFF
TGTGCCAGCAGCTTATGGGAGGGCCCCACTGAAGCTTTCTTT
>TRBJ2-3|TRBV28|.|.
CASSIWGASTDTQYF
TGTGCCAGCAGCATATGGGGGGCGAGCACAGATACGCAGTATTTT
>TRBJ2-7|TRBV6-8|medium-sized|.
CASSRGRTNSYEQYF
TGTGCCAGCTCTAGAGGTCGGACTAACTCCTACGAGCAGTACTTC
>TRBJ2-1|TRBV10-2|once|.
CASSEQANEQFF
TGCGCCAGCAGTGAACAGGCCAATGAGCAGTTCTTC
>TRBJ2-1|TRBV11-3|.|TRBD2
CASGLGLGRNEQFF
TGTGCCAGCGGGTTGGGACTAGGGCGCAATGAGCAGTTCTTC
>TRBJ1-2|TRBV11-3|few|TRBD1
CASSLRDRTNYGYTF
TGTGCCAGCAGCTTAAGGGACAGGACTAACTATGGCTACACCTTC
>TRBJ1-1|TRBV6-8|few|.
CASSYSGTRWAFF
TGTGCCAGCAGTTACTCAGGGACCCGGTGGGCTTTCTTT
>TRBJ1-1|TRBV19|few|.
CASRQLLNTEAFF
TGTGCCAGTAGGCAGCTCCTGAACACTGAAGCTTTCTTT
>TRBJ2-7|TRBV19|.|TRBD1
CASSMGQEDYEQYF
TGTGCCAGTAGTATGGGACAGGAAGACTACGAGCAGTACTTC
>TRBJ1-2|TRBV6-8|few|TRBD1
CASSQGQESNYGYTF
TGTGCCAGCAGTCAAGGACAGGAATCAAACTATGGCTACACCTTC
>TRBJ1-1|TRBV6-8|.|TRBD1
CASIPHSTGGDLNTEAFF
TGTGCCAGCATCCCTCATTCGACAGGGGGGGACTTGAACACTGAAGCTTTCTTT
>TRBJ1-1|TRBV15|.|.
CATSRDFEGNTEAFF
TGTGCCACCAGCAGAGATTTTGAGGGGAACACTGAAGCTTTCTTT
>TRBJ1-3|TRBV28|few|.
CASIGAGTLAGNTIYF
TGTGCCAGCATCGGTGCGGGGACTCTCGCTGGAAACACCATATATTTT
>TRBJ2-7|TRBV6-8|.|TRBD2
CASSSSGTSGSYEQYF
TGTGCCAGCAGCTCCTCCGGGACTAGCGGGAGTTACGAGCAGTACTTC
>TRBJ1-2|TRBV6-8|medium-sized|TRBD1
CASSYRQGAGGYTF
TGTGCCAGCAGTTACCGGCAGGGGGCTGGTGGCTACACCTTC
>TRBJ2-1|TRBV18|few|.
CASSPGENEQFF
TGTGCCAGCTCACCCGGAGAAAATGAGCAGTTCTTC
>TRBJ2-7|TRBV18|.|.
CASSPLGGSRSYEQYF
TGTGCCAGCTCACCACTAGGGGGGAGTCGATCCTACGAGCAGTACTTC
>TRBJ2-1|TRBV9|few|TRBD2
CASSVLAGPRDEQFF
TGTGCCAGCAGCGTACTAGCGGGGCCTAGGGATGAGCAGTTCTTC
>TRBJ1-5|TRBV15|.|.
CATSRLQGLGGQPQHF
TGTGCCACCAGCAGACTACAGGGTTTAGGGGGTCAGCCCCAGCATTTT
>TRBJ1-2|TRBV28|few|.
CASSGRMSRDGYTF
TGTGCCAGCAGCGGGCGGATGAGCAGAGATGGCTACACCTTC
>TRBJ2-2|TRBV19|.|TRBD1
CASSGTDSYFNTGELFF
TGTGCCAGTTCCGGGACAGACTCCTACTTTAACACCGGGGAGCTGTTTTTT
>TRBJ2-4|TRBV6-8|medium-sized|.
CASSSGRAEGAKNIQYF
TGTGCCAGCAGTTCCGGACGGGCCGAAGGGGCCAAAAACATTCAGTACTTC
>TRBJ2-3|TRBV19|few|TRBD1
CASRGQGRTDTQYF
TGTGCCAGTAGAGGACAGGGGAGGACAGATACGCAGTATTTT
>TRBJ1-5|TRBV28|.|TRBD1
CASRGQGPNQPQHF
TGTGCCAGCAGGGGACAGGGGCCGAATCAGCCCCAGCATTTT
>TRBJ2-1|TRBV18|few|TRBD1
CASSPGQVPNEQFF
TGTGCCAGCTCACCGGGACAGGTGCCCAATGAGCAGTTCTTC
>TRBJ2-2|TRBV9|few|.
CASSVESGNTGELFF
TGTGCCAGCAGCGTAGAATCTGGAAACACCGGGGAGCTGTTTTTT
>TRBJ1-4|TRBV11-3|medium-sized|.
CASSLDVPGEKLFF
TGTGCCAGCAGCTTAGACGTACCCGGGGAAAAACTGTTTTTT
>TRBJ1-5|TRBV28|.|.
CASSLFSGIQPQHF
TGTGCCAGCAGTTTATTTTCAGGGATCCAGCCCCAGCATTTT
>TRBJ2-5|TRBV11-3|few|TRBD1
CASSLDGDRGRETQYF
TGTGCCAGCAGCTTAGATGGGGACAGGGGGCGAGAGACCCAGTACTTC
>TRBJ2-7|TRBV14|few|.
CASSQDGSAGVYEQYF
TGTGCCAGCAGCCAAGATGGATCAGCAGGGGTCTACGAGCAGTACTTC